One and the same sample provided the 15 T cell receptor beta chains below, sequenced in a study of T cells in Graves' hyperthyroidism and ophthalmopathy. The source material, RNA transcripts, was used to amplify TCR beta CDR3 regions. During a first-round RT-PCR of the TCR CDR3, the HTBI primer set was used. From the multiplex PCR reads, TCRdb called clonotypes with MiXCR, one entry per CDR3 protein. The data show around 800,000 distinct CDR3 sequences, 38% seen once. Sequenced: blood. These receptors originate from a man between 18 and 35 years old with Graves' hyperthyroidism.

This clonotype was seen ten or more times. The chain combines TRBV19 with TRBJ2-5; D perhaps matches TRBD2 (6 bases). V lost 10 bases to trimming and J lost 2 bases, with 8 bases between them. This CDR3 spans 11 amino acids. Germline assignment: CDR1 LNHDA and CDR2 SQIVND (reference sequence). The CDR3 DNA reads TGTGCCACGGGACTTCAAGAGACCCAGTACTTC. Protein sequence: CATGLQETQYF.

The chain combines TRBV10-3 with TRBJ1-1; 9 bases are a match to TRBD1. The CDR3 totals 13 residues. The junction had 7 bases not matched to a gene; V was cut back by 10 bases and J by 4 bases. Germline V CDR1 and CDR2: ENHRY, SYGVKD. CDR3 coding DNA: TGTGCCACCGCGGACAGGGGAGGCACTGAAGCTTTCTTT. Translating gives CATADRGGTEAFF.

The CDR3 loop reads CASRQLYSPLHF. In DNA, the CDR3 is TGTGCCAGTAGGCAGCTTTATTCACCCCTCCACTTT. V and J are TRBV25-1 and TRBJ1-6, with D unresolved. The CDR3 is made up of 12 amino acids. Trimming left V 9 bases short and J 8 bases short, with 11 bases between. Germline CDR1 and CDR2: MGHDK and SYGVNS.

V gene TRBV6-5 combines with J gene TRBJ2-7; D gene ambiguous. Germline V CDR1 and CDR2: MNHEY, SVGAGI. V was clipped by 2 bases and J by 4 bases, with 15 bases between them. The CDR3 runs to 15 residues. CDR3 residues: CASSYAVGRSYEQYF. CDR3 nucleotides: TGTGCCAGCAGTTACGCGGTGGGTCGCTCTTACGAGCAGTACTTC.

V and J are TRBV7-6 and TRBJ1-4, with D tentatively TRBD1 (6 bases). Germline V gives CDR1 SGHVS, CDR2 FNYEAQ. V dropped 5 bases and J dropped 8 bases, with 12 bases sitting between them. The CDR3 runs 13 residues. The CDR3 DNA is TGTGCCAGCAGCCGAGGGGGGTACGAAAAACTGTTTTTT. Translation: CASSRGGYEKLFF.

V gene TRBV5-1 combines with J gene TRBJ1-2; perhaps TRBD1 as D (6 bases). Trimming cost V 4 bases and J 0 bases, with 16 bases left between them. This CDR3 comprises 16 residues. Germline CDR1 SGHRS, CDR2 YFSETQ. CDR3 sequence: CASSPGTPLTNYGYTF. Written as DNA, the CDR3 is TGCGCCAGCAGCCCGGGGACACCCCTTACTAACTATGGCTACACCTTC. Variable domain in full (rest from reference TRBV5-1 and TRBJ1-2): KAGVTQTPRYLIKTRGQQVTLSCSPISGHRSVSWYQQTPGQGLQFLFEYFSETQRNKGNFPGRFSGRQFSNSRSEMNVSTLELGDSALYLCASSPGTPLTNYGYTFGSGTRLTVV.

The chain carries TRBV10-3 and TRBJ1-5; D is perhaps TRBD1 (5 bases). The germline gives CDR1 ENHRY, CDR2 SYGVKD. There are 15 residues in the CDR3. V was cut by 3 bases and J by 7 bases, with 16 bases left in between. CDR3 in DNA: TGTGCCATCAGTGATGGGCAGGGCTCCGAGCAGCCCCAGCATTTT. Protein: CAISDGQGSEQPQHF.

The gene calls are TRBV7-2 and TRBJ2-7; 9 positions match TRBD2. The CDR3 has 15 residues. From germline, CDR1 is SGHTA and CDR2 FQGNSA. After removal of 2 bases from V and 5 bases from J, the junction contained 7 bases not matched to a gene. In nucleotides, the CDR3 is TGTGCCAGCAGCTTAATAGCGGGAGCGGGAAACGAGCAGTACTTC. It codes for CASSLIAGAGNEQYF.

The chain has TRBV7-9 and TRBJ1-5; D unresolved. With 3 bases removed from V and 7 bases from J, the gap between germline ends came to 13 bases. The germline CDR1 and CDR2 sequences are SEHNR and FQNEAQ (reference sequence). The length of the CDR3 is 14 residues. The DNA for the CDR3 is TGTGCCAGCAGCTTGTTCTGGGGAGGGCAGCCCCAGCATTTT. The encoded protein is CASSLFWGGQPQHF.

Ten or more counts support this clonotype. At one boundary the junction diverges from the germline segment, which might be a read error. The rearrangement joins TRBV15 to TRBJ1-3; possible D gene TRBD1, 5 bases. The germline CDR1 and CDR2 sequences are LNHNV and YYDKDF (reference sequence). CDR3 length: 16 amino acids. The CDR3 DNA follows: TGTGCCACCAGCAGCGAGGGGCCCGGCCCTGGGAACACCATATATTTT. Its protein is CATSSEGPGPGNTIYF.

The table lists this clonotype with a few counts. The chain has TRBV4-2 and TRBJ1-1; D is ambiguous. V lost 5 bases to trimming and J lost 1 base, with 14 bases between them. The CDR3 is made up of 15 amino acids. Germline V gives CDR1 LGHNA, CDR2 YNFKEQ. CDR3 sequence reads: CASSLFSAGNTEAFF. The DNA for the CDR3 is TGTGCCAGCAGCTTATTCTCTGCGGGGAACACTGAAGCTTTCTTT.

The genes are TRBV20-1 and TRBJ2-7; possible D gene TRBD1, 5 bases. The germline V gene has CDR1 DFQATT and CDR2 SNEGSKA (reference sequence). The CDR3 has 12 residues. Between the trimmed V and J ends, which lost 4 bases and 4 bases, there was a span of 11 bases. The CDR3 protein is CSANHQGYEQYF. The CDR3 coding sequence is TGCAGTGCTAACCACCAGGGATACGAGCAGTACTTC.

This clonotype turned up a few times. The V and J genes are TRBV12-3 or TRBV12-4 and TRBJ1-6; no definite D call. This CDR3 is 14 amino acids long. V lost 5 bases and J 7 bases, leaving 12 bases between the germline ends. CDR3 nucleotides: TGTGCCAGCAGTCCGACATCGTTAAATTCACCCCTCCACTTT. This codes for CASSPTSLNSPLHF.

The table lists this clonotype with a count of one. The chain joins TRBV7-6 to TRBJ2-5, with D tentatively TRBD1 (6 bases). The CDR3 is 16 residues long. V dropped 5 bases and J dropped 0 bases, with 16 bases sitting between them. Germline V CDR1 and CDR2: SGHVS, FNYEAQ. For the CDR3, the DNA is TGTGCCAGCAGCCCCGAACCAGGGGAGTACCAAGAGACCCAGTACTTC. This sequence encodes CASSPEPGEYQETQYF.

This clonotype came up many times. The chain links TRBV10-2 to TRBJ2-5; D is possibly TRBD1 (5 bases). This CDR3 is 13 amino acids long. Trimming cost V 10 bases and J 1 base, with 13 bases left between them. Per germline, CDR1 WSHSY and CDR2 SAAADI. The CDR3 sequence: CATREQAQETQYF. In DNA form, the CDR3 reads TGCGCCACCCGCGAACAGGCCCAAGAGACCCAGTACTTC.